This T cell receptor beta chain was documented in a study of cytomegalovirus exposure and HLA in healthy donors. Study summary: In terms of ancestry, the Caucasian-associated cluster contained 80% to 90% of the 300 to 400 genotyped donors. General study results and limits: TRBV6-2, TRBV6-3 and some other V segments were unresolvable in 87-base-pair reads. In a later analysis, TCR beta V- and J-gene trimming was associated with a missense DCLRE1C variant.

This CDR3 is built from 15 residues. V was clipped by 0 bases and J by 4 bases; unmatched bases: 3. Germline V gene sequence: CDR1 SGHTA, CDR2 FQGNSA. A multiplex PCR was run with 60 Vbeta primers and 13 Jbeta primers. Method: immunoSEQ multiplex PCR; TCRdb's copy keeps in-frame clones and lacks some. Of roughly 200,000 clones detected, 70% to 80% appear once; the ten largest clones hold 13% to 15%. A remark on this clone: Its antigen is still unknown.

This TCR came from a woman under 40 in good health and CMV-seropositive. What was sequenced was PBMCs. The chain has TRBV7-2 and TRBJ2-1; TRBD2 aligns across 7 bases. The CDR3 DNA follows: TGTGCCAGCAGCTTAGCGGGAGGGCCTTACAATGAGCAGTTCTTC. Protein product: CASSLAGGPYNEQFF.